This entry lists 29 T cell receptor beta chains sequenced from one sample in a study of graft-versus-host responses after intestinal transplantation. Grafts had their tissue processed, releasing intraepithelial and lamina propria lymphocytes. The method was immunoSEQ multiplex PCR; TCRdb's version includes in-frame clones alone and lacks a portion of them. Of 12,000 to 15,000 clones in the sample, 70% to 75% were seen once. Specimen: ileum tissue, collected 16 days after intestinal transplant. The receptors originated from a human patient who received an intestinal transplant, so some T cells may come from the graft donor.

This clone appeared once. The V call is TRBV11-2, the J call TRBJ2-7, with D perhaps matching TRBD1 (5 bases). The V gene's germline CDR1 is SGHAT and CDR2 FQNNGV. V was pared by 3 bases and J by 3 bases, with 9 bases between. The CDR3 contains 13 residues. CDR3 in amino acids: CASSFSQGYEQYF. In DNA form, the CDR3 reads TGTGCCAGCAGCTTTTCGCAGGGCTACGAGCAGTACTTC.

The rearrangement uses TRBV6-5 and TRBJ2-3, with TRBD1 as a possible D gene (6 bases). The CDR3 consists of 13 residues. Germline V gene lookup returns CDR1 MNHEY and CDR2 SVGAGI. Trimming stripped 5 bases from V and 3 bases from J, with 9 bases between. The CDR3 DNA reads TGTGCCAGCAGTCCAGGGGCGACAGATACGCAGTATTTT. The encoded protein is CASSPGATDTQYF.

This clone has only a few counts. This CDR3 reads CASSLAVPDTQYF. Here the CDR3 DNA reads TGTGCCAGCAGCTTAGCCGTCCCAGATACGCAGTATTTT. The chain has TRBV11-2 and TRBJ2-3; D ambiguous. Germline assignment: CDR1 SGHAT and CDR2 FQNNGV. CDR3 length: 13 amino acids. V shed 1 base and J shed 4 bases, with 6 bases lying between them.

V gene TRBV4-1 combines with J gene TRBJ2-7, with D possibly TRBD2 on 5 matching bases. Germline CDR1 is MGHRA and CDR2 is YSYEKL. This CDR3 region has 14 residues. Trimming cost V 3 bases and J 3 bases, with 12 bases left between them. The CDR3 protein is CASSHTTRIYEQYF. The CDR3 coding sequence is TGCGCCAGCAGCCACACTACTAGAATCTACGAGCAGTACTTC.

This chain links TRBV2 with TRBJ2-1, with D unresolved. Germline loops: CDR1 SNHLY, CDR2 FYNNEI. Trimming pared 7 bases from V and 6 bases from J, leaving 10 bases between. There are 12 residues in the CDR3. The CDR3 coding sequence is TGTGCCAGCACCCTACAGAGCAATGAGCAGTTCTTC. This encodes CASTLQSNEQFF.

The chain has TRBV6-1 and TRBJ2-7, with D perhaps TRBD1 (5 bases). The germline V gene has CDR1 MNHNS and CDR2 SASEGT. V dropped 1 base and J dropped 4 bases, with 17 bases sitting between them. This CDR3 is 16 amino acids long. CDR3 residues: CASSEVVILRTYEQYF. DNA for the CDR3: TGTGCCAGCAGTGAAGTCGTCATTTTGCGGACATACGAGCAGTACTTC.

This chain links TRBV7-8 with TRBJ1-4; 7 bases match TRBD1. In germline, CDR1 is SGHVS, CDR2 FQNEAQ. V lost 5 bases and J lost 7; bases outside the gene matches: 25. The CDR3 extends over 20 amino acids. The CDR3 nucleotides read TGTGCCAGCAGCCAAGAAATTAAAGACAGGGAATGGTCTTCAGGTGAAAAACTGTTTTTT. Protein sequence: CASSQEIKDREWSSGEKLFF.

This chain connects TRBV30 to TRBJ1-6; D gene ambiguous. Trimming pared 2 bases from V and 0 bases from J, leaving 11 bases between. Per germline, CDR1 GTSNPN and CDR2 SVGIG (reference sequence). The CDR3 is 16 amino acids. The CDR3 protein is CAWSTTRVSYNSPLHF. The CDR3 nucleotides read TGTGCCTGGAGTACCACCCGAGTCTCCTATAATTCACCCCTCCACTTT. Based on the CDR3 plus reference TRBV30 and TRBJ1-6, the full variable domain is SQTIHQWPATLVQPVGSPLSLECTVEGTSNPNLYWYRQAAGRGLQLLFYSVGIGQISSEVPQNLSASRPQDRQFILSSKKLLLSDSGFYLCAWSTTRVSYNSPLHFGNGTRLTVT.

The chain is built from TRBV5-1 and TRBJ1-1, with TRBD1 identical over 9 bases. CDR3 size: 13 residues. Germline V CDR1 and CDR2: SGHRS, YFSETQ. The V gene end was trimmed by 5 bases and the J gene end by 10 bases; junction bases not matched to a gene: 9. CDR3 coding DNA: TGCGCCAGCAGTGAGGGACAGGGTGTTTTAGCTTTCTTT. Translated, it gives CASSEGQGVLAFF.

The gene calls are TRBV6-6 and TRBJ2-7; D ambiguous. Germline values: CDR1 MNHNY, CDR2 SVGAGI (reference sequence). The CDR3 loop spans 14 amino acids. Trimming cost V 0 bases and J 3 bases, with 9 bases left between them. The CDR3 DNA is TGTGCCAGCAGTTACTCAACACCATTCTACGAGCAGTACTTC. It specifies CASSYSTPFYEQYF.

The rearrangement links TRBV28 to TRBJ2-7; 9 bases align to TRBD1. Germline V gives CDR1 MDHEN, CDR2 SYDVKM. The V and J ends lost 8 bases and 3 bases, in that order; junction bases with no gene match: 5. The CDR3 contains 13 residues. The CDR3 protein is CASLPGQGYEQYF. The CDR3 DNA follows: TGTGCCAGCCTGCCGGGACAGGGCTACGAGCAGTACTTC. The full variable domain, rest sourced from reference TRBV28 and TRBJ2-7, is DVKVTQSSRYLVKRTGEKVFLECVQDMDHENMFWYRQDPGLGLRLIYFSYDVKMKEKGDIPEGYSVSREKKERFSLILESASTNQTSMYLCASLPGQGYEQYFGPGTRLTVT.

The chain employs TRBV4-1 and TRBJ2-3; D perhaps matches TRBD2 (6 bases). The CDR3 has 16 amino acids. Per germline, CDR1 MGHRA and CDR2 YSYEKL. The V end lost 7 bases, the J end lost 4 bases, and 21 bases lay between the germline ends. For the CDR3, the DNA is TGCGCCAGCAAGTCGGGAGCCGGGCCGGGAGCAGATACGCAGTATTTT. Translation: CASKSGAGPGADTQYF.

This clone was detected a few times. V and J are TRBV5-1 and TRBJ1-2; D uncertain. V lost 0 bases, J lost 6 bases, and 9 bases lay in between. The CDR3 extends over 13 amino acids. Germline V CDR1 and CDR2: SGHRS, YFSETQ. CDR3 loop: CASSLDLGDGYTF. The DNA for the CDR3 is TGCGCCAGCAGCTTGGACCTCGGGGATGGCTACACCTTC.

The chain couples TRBV10-3 to TRBJ1-3; no clear D. This CDR3 region has 17 residues. The V and J ends lost 4 bases and 0 bases respectively, with 16 bases between them. CDR1 is ENHRY and CDR2 is SYGVKD in the germline V gene. CDR3 amino acids: CAISVGTSLVSGNTIYF. Here the CDR3 DNA reads TGTGCCATCAGTGTTGGTACATCGCTCGTCTCTGGAAACACCATATATTTT.

The chain recombines TRBV11-2 with TRBJ2-1; D is undetermined. Germline V gene lookup returns CDR1 SGHAT and CDR2 FQNNGV. CDR3 length: 16 amino acids. V lost 1 base, J lost 0 bases, and 10 bases lay in between. DNA of the CDR3: TGTGCCAGCAGCTTAGGCACCGGTGCCTCCTACAATGAGCAGTTCTTC. It encodes CASSLGTGASYNEQFF.

This clone was detected only a few times. The chain carries TRBV27 and TRBJ1-1, with 10 bases identical to TRBD1. V lost 5 bases, J lost 0 bases, and 12 bases stayed unmatched. The CDR3 consists of 18 residues. The germline V gene has CDR1 MNHEY and CDR2 SMNVEV (reference sequence). The CDR3 region has the DNA TGTGCCAGCAGTCCGCGACAGGGGGCGGGTAGAATGAACACTGAAGCTTTCTTT. It encodes CASSPRQGAGRMNTEAFF.

The rearrangement uses TRBV25-1 and TRBJ2-5, with TRBD1 matching over 9 bases. The CDR3 is 15 amino acids. Trimming cost V 4 bases and J 4 bases; bases outside gene matches: 7. Per germline, CDR1 MGHDK and CDR2 SYGVNS. CDR3 amino acids: CASSAPGQGGETQYF. The CDR3 nucleotides read TGTGCCAGCAGTGCGCCGGGACAGGGAGGAGAGACCCAGTACTTC.

The gene calls are TRBV2 and TRBJ2-5, with D unresolved. The J call may be mistaken, given a closer DNA end match to TRBJ2-7. The CDR3 consists of 15 residues. Germline V gene data show CDR1 as SNHLY and CDR2 as FYNNEI. CDR3 amino acids: CASSVLRHPSYEQYF. CDR3 nucleotide sequence: TGTGCCAGCAGTGTGCTGAGACACCCTTCCTACGAGCAGTACTTC.

The chain joins TRBV6-5 to TRBJ1-1, with a tentative D call TRBD1 (5 bases). Trimming pared 6 bases from V and 8 bases from J, leaving 10 bases between. The CDR3 totals 11 residues. Germline CDR1 is MNHEY and CDR2 is SVGAGI. The CDR3 DNA reads TGTGCCAGCAGGGGGGGTCCCGAAGCTTTCTTT. The encoded protein is CASRGGPEAFF.

This chain uses TRBV11-3 with TRBJ2-1; 8 bases align to TRBD1. V gave up 6 bases and J gave up 5 bases; unmatched junction bases: 12. The CDR3 loop spans 16 amino acids. Germline loops: CDR1 SGHNT, CDR2 YENEEA. The CDR3 region is CASRKQWTGSHNEQFF. The CDR3 nucleotides read TGTGCCAGCAGGAAACAATGGACAGGGTCCCACAATGAGCAGTTCTTC.

The chain has TRBV11-2 and TRBJ2-3; TRBD2 agrees at 9 bases. In germline, CDR1 is SGHAT, CDR2 FQNNGV. The CDR3 sequence is 16 residues long. J gave up 2 bases and V 4 bases, and 7 bases lay outside the gene matches. CDR3 sequence: CASSSIAGVNTDTQYF. CDR3 nucleotide sequence: TGTGCCAGCAGCTCGATAGCGGGGGTAAACACAGATACGCAGTATTTT.

The rearrangement uses TRBV7-9 and TRBJ2-7, with D possibly being TRBD2 (5 bases). V shed 5 bases and J shed 9 bases, with 17 bases lying between them. The V gene's germline CDR1 is SEHNR and CDR2 FQNEAQ (reference sequence). The CDR3 is made up of 13 amino acids. The CDR3: CASSEDWLSGQYF. For the CDR3, the DNA is TGTGCCAGCAGCGAGGACTGGCTATCCGGGCAGTACTTC.

The J gene is TRBJ2-2, the V gene TRBV5-1; 7 nucleotides align to TRBD1. CDR3 length equals 15 residues. Per germline, CDR1 SGHRS and CDR2 YFSETQ. The V segment lost 0 bases and the J segment 3 bases; nucleotides outside the gene matches: 2. This CDR3 reads CASSLGQGYTGELFF. The CDR3 coding sequence is TGCGCCAGCAGCTTGGGACAGGGATACACCGGGGAGCTGTTTTTT.

The V gene is TRBV6-4, the J gene TRBJ2-3; 15 bases are shared with TRBD2. The CDR3 has 16 amino acids. CDR1 and CDR2 from the germline V gene are MRHNA and SNTAGT. V trimming: 2 bases; J trimming: 4 bases; junction bases outside the gene matches: 1. The CDR3 here is CASSDGLAGGPDTQYF. CDR3 sequence (DNA): TGTGCCAGCAGTGACGGACTAGCGGGAGGGCCAGATACGCAGTATTTT.

The chain has TRBV2 and TRBJ1-2; D is unresolved. The CDR3 consists of 16 residues. Between the trimmed V and J ends, which lost 11 bases and 3 bases, there was a span of 25 bases. From germline, CDR1 is SNHLY and CDR2 FYNNEI. The CDR3 loop reads CAPWADARTFYYGYTF. The CDR3 bases are TGTGCCCCCTGGGCAGATGCCAGAACCTTCTACTATGGCTACACCTTC.

This clone was seen only a few times. The chain combines TRBV30 with TRBJ1-1; the match to TRBD1 covers 7 bases. Germline CDR1 and CDR2: GTSNPN and SVGIG (reference sequence). J lost 0 bases, V lost 5 bases, and 3 bases had no gene match. The CDR3 spans 13 residues. CDR3 coding DNA: TGTGCCTGGTCCAGGGGGTTGAACACTGAAGCTTTCTTT. This encodes CAWSRGLNTEAFF.

The V call is TRBV6-1, the J call TRBJ2-1, with 8 positions matching TRBD2. Germline assignment: CDR1 MNHNS and CDR2 SASEGT. The CDR3 extends over 15 amino acids. Trimming took 6 bases from V and 3 from J; bases not matched to a gene: 7. CDR3 coding DNA: TGTGCCAGCAGCTTCGATACTAGCGGCTACAATGAGCAGTTCTTC. This translates into CASSFDTSGYNEQFF.

This clone came up once. The gene calls are TRBV11-2 and TRBJ1-1; D is possibly TRBD1 (6 bases). V was trimmed by 1 base and J by 5 bases, leaving 14 bases between them. Per the germline V gene, CDR1 is SGHAT and CDR2 is FQNNGV. There are 15 residues in the CDR3. In nucleotides, the CDR3 is TGTGCCAGCAGCTTAGTCGGGGGGGCGTGGACTGAAGCTTTCTTT. Its translation: CASSLVGGAWTEAFF. Full variable domain (rest looked up from reference TRBV11-2 and TRBJ1-1): EAGVAQSPRYKIIEKRQSVAFWCNPISGHATLYWYQQILGQGPKLLIQFQNNGVVDDSQLPKDRFSAERLKGVDSTLKIQPAKLEDSAVYLCASSLVGGAWTEAFFGQGTRLTVV.

The chain couples TRBV19 to TRBJ2-3, with TRBD2 identical over 10 bases. This CDR3 contains 16 residues. V was pared by 5 bases and J by 2 bases, with 7 bases of the junction left unmatched. Germline V gene lookup returns CDR1 LNHDA and CDR2 SQIVND (reference sequence). CDR3 residues: CASSQLAGELTDTQYF. In DNA, the CDR3 is TGTGCCAGTAGTCAGCTAGCGGGAGAACTCACAGATACGCAGTATTTT.